The 10 T cell receptor beta chains in this list originate from one sample, sequenced in a study of CD8+ T cells in alopecia areata. The authors extracted RNA and reverse transcribed it into cDNA as the sequencing template. Profiled with immunoSEQ multiplex PCR; TCRdb holds only in-frame clones, not every one. The data hold about 130,000 clones, with about 49% observed a single time. The starting material was CD8+ T cells sorted from blood, obtained at week 0. The receptors were gathered from a human donor with alopecia areata.

The chain carries TRBV7-9 and TRBJ2-5; the D gene could be TRBD1 or TRBD2 (5 bases each). With 4 bases removed from V and 2 bases from J, the gap between germline ends came to 14 bases. CDR1 is SEHNR, CDR2 FQNEAQ, per germline (reference sequence). The CDR3 consists of 15 residues. CDR3 protein: CASSWLRDPQETQYF. As DNA, the CDR3 is TGTGCCAGCAGCTGGTTAAGGGACCCGCAAGAGACCCAGTACTTC.

V usage is TRBV5-6 and J usage is TRBJ2-7; D is tentatively TRBD1 or TRBD2 (5 bases each). The CDR3 contains 13 residues. Germline V gene data show CDR1 as SGHDT and CDR2 as YYEEEE. Trimming removed 6 bases at V and 0 bases at J, with 10 bases between. The CDR3 region is CASTSGTSYEQYF. For the CDR3, the DNA is TGTGCCAGCACCTCCGGGACCTCCTACGAGCAGTACTTC.

The V call is TRBV29-1, the J call TRBJ2-7, with 8 bases fitting TRBD1. This CDR3 has 12 residues. Germline CDR1 and CDR2: SQVTM and ANQGSEA. Unmatched junction bases numbered 6, after V lost 7 bases and J lost 4 bases. CDR3 in amino acids: CSGGQGGYEQYF. The CDR3 region has the DNA TGCAGCGGCGGACAGGGAGGATACGAGCAGTACTTC.

The gene calls are TRBV7-6 and TRBJ2-5; D is perhaps TRBD1 or TRBD2 (5 bases each). The length of the CDR3 is 14 residues. Germline CDR1 reads SGHVS; CDR2 reads FNYEAQ. V lost 3 bases and J 1 base, leaving 9 bases between the germline ends. CDR3 in DNA: TGTGCCAGCAGCTTCCTGGGACCCCAAGAGACCCAGTACTTC. The encoded protein is CASSFLGPQETQYF.

CDR3 loop: CASSRGWEQFF. The CDR3 DNA sequence: TGTGCCAGCAGTAGGGGATGGGAGCAGTTCTTC. J is TRBJ2-1 and V is TRBV27, with D possibly matching TRBD1 (5 bases). Trimming took 5 bases from V and 10 from J, leaving 9 bases between them. The CDR3 contains 11 residues. CDR1 and CDR2 from the germline V gene are MNHEY and SMNVEV (reference sequence).

The chain couples TRBV4-2 to TRBJ2-5; D remains unclear. From germline, CDR1 is LGHNA and CDR2 YNFKEQ. This CDR3 is built from 14 residues. The ends were cut back, 4 bases at V and 2 bases at J, with 11 bases in the middle. Here the CDR3 DNA reads TGTGCCAGCAGCCGTACAGAATCTCAAGAGACCCAGTACTTC. It encodes CASSRTESQETQYF.

This clone was seen a few times. The genes are TRBV7-9 and TRBJ2-1; D gene uncertain. This CDR3 comprises 13 residues. V was cut by 1 base and J by 4 bases, with 5 bases left in between. Germline assignment: CDR1 SEHNR and CDR2 FQNEAQ (reference sequence). CDR3 in amino acids: CASSLVLYNEQFF. The CDR3 DNA is TGTGCCAGCAGCTTAGTTCTTTACAATGAGCAGTTCTTC.

The chain links TRBV13 to TRBJ2-7; D gene ambiguous. The V gene's germline CDR1 is PRHDT and CDR2 FYEKMQ (reference sequence). This CDR3 region has 12 residues. The V and J ends lost 5 bases and 3 bases respectively, with 8 bases between them. CDR3 loop: CASSPPGYEQYF. The CDR3 nucleotides are TGTGCCAGCAGCCCCCCCGGCTACGAGCAGTACTTC.

The J gene is TRBJ2-1, the V gene TRBV4-3; the D is unclear. Germline loops: CDR1 LGHNA, CDR2 YSLEER. Trimming stripped 0 bases from V and 7 bases from J, with 13 bases between. The CDR3 totals 15 residues. For the CDR3, the DNA is TGCGCCAGCAGCCAAGATTTAGGCGAAGGTAATGAGCAGTTCTTC. This gives the protein CASSQDLGEGNEQFF.

The chain combines TRBV6-6 with TRBJ2-3; D is unresolved. The CDR3 is 15 amino acids. From germline, CDR1 is MNHNY and CDR2 SVGAGI (reference sequence). Deletions cut 5 bases from V and 4 bases from J, with 16 bases between. Here the CDR3 DNA reads TGTGCCAGCAGTCATTCGGAGAACGTCCCAGATACGCAGTATTTT. As protein: CASSHSENVPDTQYF.